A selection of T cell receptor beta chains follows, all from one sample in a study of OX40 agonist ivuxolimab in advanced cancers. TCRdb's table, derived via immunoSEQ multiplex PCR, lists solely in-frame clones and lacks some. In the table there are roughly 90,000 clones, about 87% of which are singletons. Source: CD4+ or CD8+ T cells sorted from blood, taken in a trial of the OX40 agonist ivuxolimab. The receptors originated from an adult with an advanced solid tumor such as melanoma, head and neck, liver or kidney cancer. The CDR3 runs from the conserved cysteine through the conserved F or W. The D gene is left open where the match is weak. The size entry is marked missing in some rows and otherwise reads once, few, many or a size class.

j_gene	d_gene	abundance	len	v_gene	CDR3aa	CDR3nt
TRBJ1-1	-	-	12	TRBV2	CASSERRPEAFF	TGTGCCAGCAGTGAGAGGAGGCCTGAAGCTTTCTTT
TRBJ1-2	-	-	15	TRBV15	CATSRDKELSYGYTF	TGTGCCACCAGCAGAGATAAGGAGCTATCTTATGGCTACACCTTC
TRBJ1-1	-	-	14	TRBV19	CASGTQGKGTEAFF	TGTGCCAGTGGAACCCAGGGGAAGGGCACTGAAGCTTTCTTT
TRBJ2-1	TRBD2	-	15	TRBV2	CASSVASGTYNEQFF	TGTGCCAGCAGTGTCGCTAGCGGGACGTACAATGAGCAGTTCTTC
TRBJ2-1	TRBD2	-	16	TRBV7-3	CASSPGSGAGYNEQFF	TGTGCCAGCAGCCCCGGCAGCGGGGCTGGCTACAATGAGCAGTTCTTC
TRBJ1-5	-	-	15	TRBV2	CASSETGGSNQPQHF	TGTGCCAGCAGTGAAACAGGAGGAAGCAATCAGCCCCAGCATTTT
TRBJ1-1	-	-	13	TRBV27	CASSFRRRTEAFF	TGTGCCAGCAGTTTTCGCCGCCGGACTGAAGCTTTCTTT
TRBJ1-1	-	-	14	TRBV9	CASSVRGGNTEAFF	TGTGCCAGCAGCGTACGGGGAGGAAACACTGAAGCTTTCTTT
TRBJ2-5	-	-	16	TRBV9	CASSPTGSPSQETQYF	TGTGCCAGCAGCCCAACGGGCAGCCCTTCACAAGAGACCCAGTACTTC
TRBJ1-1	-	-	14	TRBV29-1	CSVHGGGGNTEAFF	TGCAGCGTCCACGGGGGCGGGGGGAACACTGAAGCTTTCTTT
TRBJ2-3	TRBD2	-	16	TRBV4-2	CASSDLAGPSTDTQYF	TGTGCCAGCAGCGACCTAGCGGGTCCTAGCACAGATACGCAGTATTTT
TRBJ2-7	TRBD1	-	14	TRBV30	CARREGQGRYEQYF	TGTGCCCGGAGAGAAGGACAGGGGAGGTACGAGCAGTACTTC
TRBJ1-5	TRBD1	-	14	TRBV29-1	CSVVGTERNQPQHF	TGCAGCGTGGTAGGGACAGAGCGCAATCAGCCCCAGCATTTT
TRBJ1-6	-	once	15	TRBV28	CASSLWSGNNSPLHF	TGTGCCAGCAGTTTATGGTCAGGGAACAATTCACCCCTCCACTTT
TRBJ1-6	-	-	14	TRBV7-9	CASSLGAINSPLHF	TGTGCCAGCAGCCTCGGAGCGATCAACTCACCCCTCCACTTT
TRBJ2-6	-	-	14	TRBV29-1	CSVHFGSGANVLTF	TGCAGCGTCCACTTCGGGTCTGGGGCCAACGTCCTGACTTTC
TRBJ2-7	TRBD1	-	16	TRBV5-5	CASSIDWDSVGNEQYF	TGTGCCAGCAGCATCGATTGGGACAGCGTCGGCAACGAGCAGTACTTC
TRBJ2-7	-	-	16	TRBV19	CASSTGPGPPSYEQYF	TGTGCCAGTAGTACAGGACCGGGACCCCCCTCGTACGAGCAGTACTTC
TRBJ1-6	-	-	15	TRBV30	CAWSEGVAYNSPLHF	TGTGCCTGGAGCGAAGGGGTCGCCTATAATTCACCCCTCCACTTT
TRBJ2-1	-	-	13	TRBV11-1	CAISENSYNEQFF	TGTGCCATTAGCGAGAACTCCTACAATGAGCAGTTCTTC
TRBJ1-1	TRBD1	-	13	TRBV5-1	CASRYGQGSEAFF	TGCGCCAGCAGGTACGGACAGGGGAGTGAAGCTTTCTTT
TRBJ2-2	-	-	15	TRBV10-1	CASSETGYTTGELFF	TGCGCCAGTTCTGAAACAGGGTACACCACCGGGGAGCTGTTTTTT
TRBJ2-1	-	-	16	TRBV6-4	CASSGTTSLRLNEQFF	TGTGCCAGCAGTGGGACGACCTCCCTGCGCCTCAATGAGCAGTTCTTC
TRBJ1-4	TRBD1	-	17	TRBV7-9	CASSPPGQGSVNEKLFF	TGTGCCAGCAGCCCTCCGGGACAGGGATCGGTAAATGAAAAACTGTTTTTT
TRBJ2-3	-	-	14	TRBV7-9	CASTQGGGTDTQYF	TGTGCCAGCACCCAGGGAGGTGGCACAGATACGCAGTATTTT
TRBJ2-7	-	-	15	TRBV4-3	CASSQAWGGLREQYF	TGCGCCAGCAGCCAAGCCTGGGGCGGTCTTCGGGAGCAGTACTTC
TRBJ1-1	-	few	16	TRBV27	CASSYAQDSMNTEAFF	TGTGCCAGCAGTTACGCCCAGGACAGTATGAACACTGAAGCTTTCTTT
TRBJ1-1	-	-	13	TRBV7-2	CASSTGQHQQAFF	TGTGCCAGCAGCACTGGACAGCACCAACAAGCTTTCTTT
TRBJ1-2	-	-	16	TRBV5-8	CASSLLVGSTNYGYTF	TGTGCCAGCAGCTTACTGGTGGGCAGTACTAACTATGGCTACACCTTC
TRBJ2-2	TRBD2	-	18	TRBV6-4	CASSARLAGGPVTGELFF	TGTGCCAGCAGTGCCCGACTAGCGGGGGGGCCAGTCACCGGGGAGCTGTTTTTT
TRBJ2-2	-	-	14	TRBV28	CASSLVANTGELFF	TGTGCCAGCAGTTTAGTCGCGAACACCGGGGAGCTGTTTTTT
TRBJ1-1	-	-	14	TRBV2	CASSLDLGNTEAFF	TGTGCCAGCAGCCTCGACCTTGGGAACACTGAAGCTTTCTTT
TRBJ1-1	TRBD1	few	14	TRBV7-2	CASSLGTGRTEAFF	TGTGCCAGCAGCTTAGGGACAGGGCGGACTGAAGCTTTCTTT
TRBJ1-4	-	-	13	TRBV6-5	CASSYENREKLFF	TGTGCCAGCAGTTACGAGAATAGGGAAAAACTGTTTTTT
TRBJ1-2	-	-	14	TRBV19	CASSITGLDYGYTF	TGTGCCAGTAGTATCACGGGGCTCGACTATGGCTACACCTTC
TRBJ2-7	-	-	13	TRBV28	CASSLQQAYEQYF	TGTGCCAGCAGTTTGCAACAGGCATACGAGCAGTACTTC
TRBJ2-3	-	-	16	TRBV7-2	CASSPLELTGGNTQYF	TGTGCCAGCAGCCCCCTCGAGCTCACGGGTGGGAATACGCAGTATTTT
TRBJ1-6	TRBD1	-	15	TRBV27	CASSTPDRGGSPLHF	TGTGCCAGCAGTACTCCAGACAGGGGTGGTTCACCCCTCCACTTT
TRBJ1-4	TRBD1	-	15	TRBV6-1	CASSARQGQGEKLFF	TGTGCCAGCAGTGCCAGACAGGGCCAGGGTGAAAAACTGTTTTTT
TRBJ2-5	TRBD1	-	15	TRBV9	CASSVRGQYQETQYF	TGTGCCAGCAGCGTAAGGGGACAGTACCAAGAGACCCAGTACTTC
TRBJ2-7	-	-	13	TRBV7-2	CASSSQAGYEQYF	TGTGCCAGCAGCTCTCAGGCGGGGTACGAGCAGTACTTC
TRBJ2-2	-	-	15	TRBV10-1	CASNEGGSNTGELFF	TGCGCCAGCAACGAGGGGGGGTCGAACACCGGGGAGCTGTTTTTT
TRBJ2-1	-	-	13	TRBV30	CAWSGGPNNEQFF	TGTGCCTGGAGTGGCGGGCCAAACAATGAGCAGTTCTTC
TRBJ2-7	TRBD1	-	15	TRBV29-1	CSVANWTGGSHEQYF	TGCAGCGTCGCAAATTGGACAGGGGGATCCCACGAGCAGTACTTC
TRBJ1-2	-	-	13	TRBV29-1	CSVNQQTNYGYTF	TGCAGCGTTAATCAACAGACTAACTATGGCTACACCTTC
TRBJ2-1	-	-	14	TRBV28	CASSLVRRYNEQFF	TGTGCCAGCAGTTTGGTCAGGCGCTACAATGAGCAGTTCTTC
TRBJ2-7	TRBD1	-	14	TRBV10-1	CASSNRDRVGEQYF	TGCGCCAGCAGCAACCGGGACAGGGTGGGCGAGCAGTACTTC
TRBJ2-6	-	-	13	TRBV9	CASSFSGANVLTF	TGTGCCAGCAGCTTCTCTGGGGCCAACGTCCTGACTTTC
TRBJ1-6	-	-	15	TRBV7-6	CASSLGEGGRSPLHF	TGTGCCAGCAGCTTAGGGGAGGGGGGGCGGTCACCCCTCCACTTT
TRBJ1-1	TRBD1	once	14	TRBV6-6	CASNTLDRGAEAFF	TGTGCCAGCAATACCTTAGACAGGGGGGCTGAAGCTTTCTTT
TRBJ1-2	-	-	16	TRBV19	CASSIAALIVNYGYTF	TGTGCCAGTAGTATAGCAGCCTTGATCGTTAACTATGGCTACACCTTC